The T cell receptor beta chain described here comes from a study of shared clonotypes between healthy human individuals. V lost 5 bases and J lost 2, with 13 bases in between. The CDR3 contains 14 residues. Germline V lookup: CDR1 MDHEN, CDR2 SYDVKM. The authors split each subset's genomic DNA evenly across several immunoSEQ plates. How the authors handled the data: ImmunoSEQ gave junction-only sequences without quality scores, so filtering differed. Produced via immunoSEQ multiplex PCR; TCRdb's table is partial and in-frame only. From that table come the V and J calls and clone size; the DNA was used to work out D and trimming. Of some 2.1 million clones detected, 85% to 95% appear once; the ten largest clones hold about 1.1%. Selected positively for CCR7 and CD45RO-negative, naive CD8 cells excluded terminally differentiated effector memory CD45RA+ cells. None of the donors, who were healthy HIV-negative adults, had recently had acute infections or vaccinations. Among the donors, all were Caucasian adults who lived in Nashville, Tennessee.

This receptor was taken from a man aged 18 to 29 in good health. Sequencing input: naive CD8+ T cells sorted from blood. This chain connects TRBV28 to TRBJ2-7, with a possible D match to TRBD1 (6 bases). CDR3 DNA sequence: TGTGCCAGCAGTCACCGGGACAAACCCTACGAGCAGTACTTC. This encodes CASSHRDKPYEQYF.